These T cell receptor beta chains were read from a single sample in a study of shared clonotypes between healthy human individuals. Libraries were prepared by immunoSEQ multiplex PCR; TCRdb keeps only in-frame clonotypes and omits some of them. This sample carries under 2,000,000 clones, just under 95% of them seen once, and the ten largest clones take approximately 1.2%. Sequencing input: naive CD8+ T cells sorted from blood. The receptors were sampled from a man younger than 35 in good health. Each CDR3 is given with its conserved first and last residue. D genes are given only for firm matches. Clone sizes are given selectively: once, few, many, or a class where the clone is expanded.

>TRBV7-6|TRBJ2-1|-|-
CASSLPYGAYNEQFF
TGTGCCAGCAGTCTACCGTACGGGGCCTACAATGAGCAGTTCTTC
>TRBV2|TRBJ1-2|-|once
CASISYQGANYGYTF
TGTGCCAGCATCTCCTACCAAGGGGCTAACTATGGCTACACCTTC
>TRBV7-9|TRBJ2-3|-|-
CASSSGVGEADTQYF
TGTGCCAGCAGCTCTGGGGTTGGGGAGGCAGATACGCAGTATTTT
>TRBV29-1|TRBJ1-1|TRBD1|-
CSVAGDRSANTEAFF
TGCAGCGTTGCCGGGGACAGGTCGGCCAACACTGAAGCTTTCTTT
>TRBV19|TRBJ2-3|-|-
CASRRDTSFPSDTQYF
TGTGCCAGTAGAAGGGATACTAGCTTCCCGAGTGATACGCAGTATTTT
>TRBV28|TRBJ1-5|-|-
CASSLVQGGNQPQHF
TGTGCCAGCAGTTTAGTGCAGGGTGGCAATCAGCCCCAGCATTTT
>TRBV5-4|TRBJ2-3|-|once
CASSLGKDTQYF
TGTGCCAGCAGCTTGGGAAAGGATACGCAGTATTTT
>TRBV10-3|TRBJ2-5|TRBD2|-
CATRLAGEGETQYF
TGTGCCACCCGACTAGCGGGGGAGGGAGAGACCCAGTACTTC
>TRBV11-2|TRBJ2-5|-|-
CASSPAQRIMGGETQYF
TGTGCCAGCAGCCCAGCCCAGAGGATTATGGGAGGAGAGACCCAGTACTTC
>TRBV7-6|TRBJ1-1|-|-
CASSLVRTSMNTEAFF
TGTGCCAGCAGCTTAGTACGGACAAGCATGAACACTGAAGCTTTCTTT
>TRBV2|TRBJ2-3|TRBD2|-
CASSARLAGADTQYF
TGTGCCAGCAGCGCCCGACTAGCGGGGGCCGATACGCAGTATTTT
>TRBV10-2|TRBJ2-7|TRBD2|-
CASRATSGYEQYF
TGCGCCAGCAGGGCGACTAGCGGGTACGAGCAGTACTTC
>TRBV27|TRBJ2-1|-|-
CASSGIDHYNEQFF
TGTGCCAGCAGTGGAATAGACCACTACAATGAGCAGTTCTTC
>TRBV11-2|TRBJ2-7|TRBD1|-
CASNPNRGIGNEQYF
TGTGCCAGCAACCCTAACAGGGGAATAGGTAACGAGCAGTACTTC
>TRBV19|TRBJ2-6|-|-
CATRPTVDSGANVLTF
TGTGCCACCCGACCCACAGTAGACTCTGGGGCCAACGTCCTGACTTTC
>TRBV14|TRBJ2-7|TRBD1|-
CASSHVTGAEQYF
TGTGCCAGCAGCCATGTTACAGGGGCCGAGCAGTACTTC
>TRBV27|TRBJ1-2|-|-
CASSLVGLRGSVTF
TGTGCCAGCAGTTTAGTGGGCCTCAGGGGATCAGTAACCTTC
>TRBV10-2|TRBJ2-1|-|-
CASSLTSPITHEQFF
TGCGCCAGCAGCCTCACTAGCCCGATTACCCATGAGCAGTTCTTC
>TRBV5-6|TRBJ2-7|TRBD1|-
CASSLTGGAFDEQYF
TGTGCCAGCAGCTTAACAGGGGGCGCGTTCGACGAGCAGTACTTC
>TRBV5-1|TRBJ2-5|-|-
CASSLGLLETQYF
TGCGCCAGCAGCTTGGGACTCCTTGAGACCCAGTACTTC
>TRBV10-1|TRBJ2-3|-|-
CASSGPGVSSSTDTQYF
TGCGCCAGCAGTGGACCGGGCGTATCATCTAGCACAGATACGCAGTATTTT
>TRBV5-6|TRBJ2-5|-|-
CASSPGGQETQYF
TGTGCCAGCAGTCCTGGAGGGCAGGAGACCCAGTACTTC
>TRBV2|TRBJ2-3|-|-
CASSGRQGKADTQYF
TGTGCCAGCAGTGGGAGGCAGGGAAAGGCAGATACGCAGTATTTT
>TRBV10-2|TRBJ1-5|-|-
CASSVGNQPQHF
TGCGCCAGCAGTGTGGGGAATCAGCCCCAGCATTTT
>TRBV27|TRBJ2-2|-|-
CASRVRAGTGELFF
TGTGCCAGCAGGGTCAGGGCGGGGACCGGGGAGCTGTTTTTT
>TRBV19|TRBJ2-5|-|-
CASSIVHLETQYF
TGTGCCAGTAGTATCGTCCACTTAGAGACCCAGTACTTC
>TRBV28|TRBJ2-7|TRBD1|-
CASSPSTGAGTLYEQYF
TGTGCCAGCAGTCCCTCAACAGGGGCAGGGACACTCTACGAGCAGTACTTC
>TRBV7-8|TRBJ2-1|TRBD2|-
CASSSPPREGNEQFF
TGTGCCAGCAGCTCCCCCCCCAGGGAGGGCAATGAGCAGTTCTTC
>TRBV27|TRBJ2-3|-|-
CASWTEGTDTQYF
TGTGCCAGCTGGACCGAGGGCACAGATACGCAGTATTTT
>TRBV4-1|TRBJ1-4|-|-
CASSQGVTTNEKLFF
TGCGCCAGCAGCCAAGGGGTTACAACTAATGAAAAACTGTTTTTT
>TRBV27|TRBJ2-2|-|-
CASRSVTGELFF
TGTGCCAGCCGGAGTGTCACCGGGGAGCTGTTTTTT
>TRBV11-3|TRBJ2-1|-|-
CASSFKEGVDNEQFF
TGTGCCAGCAGCTTTAAGGAGGGGGTGGACAATGAGCAGTTCTTC
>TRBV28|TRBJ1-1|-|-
CASSLVAGRTEAFF
TGTGCCAGCAGTTTGGTGGCAGGGCGGACTGAAGCTTTCTTT
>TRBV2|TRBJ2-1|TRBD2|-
CASSDTSGSNEQFF
TGTGCCAGCAGTGATACTAGCGGGAGCAATGAGCAGTTCTTC
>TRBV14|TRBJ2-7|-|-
CASSQVLVGSYEQYF
TGTGCCAGCAGCCAAGTGTTGGTGGGTTCCTACGAGCAGTACTTC